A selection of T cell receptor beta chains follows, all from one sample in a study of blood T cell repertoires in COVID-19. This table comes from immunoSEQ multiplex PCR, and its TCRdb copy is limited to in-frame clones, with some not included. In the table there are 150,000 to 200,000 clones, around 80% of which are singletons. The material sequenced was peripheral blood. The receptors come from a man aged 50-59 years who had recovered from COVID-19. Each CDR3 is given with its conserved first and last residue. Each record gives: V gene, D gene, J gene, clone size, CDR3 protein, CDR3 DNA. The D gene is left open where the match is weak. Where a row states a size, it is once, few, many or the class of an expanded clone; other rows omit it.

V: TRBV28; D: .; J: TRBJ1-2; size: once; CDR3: CASSLVTVMINYGYTF; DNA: TGTGCCAGCAGTTTAGTCACGGTGATGATTAACTATGGCTACACCTTC
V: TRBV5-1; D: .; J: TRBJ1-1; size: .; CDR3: CASSRLGTQAFF; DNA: TGCGCCAGCAGCCGGCTGGGGACTCAAGCTTTCTTT
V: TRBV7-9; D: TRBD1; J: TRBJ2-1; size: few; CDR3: CASSLPGQGNYNEQFF; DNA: TGTGCCAGCAGCTTACCGGGACAGGGAAACTACAATGAGCAGTTCTTC
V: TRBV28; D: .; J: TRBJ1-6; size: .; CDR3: CASSSRPNNSPLHF; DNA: TGTGCCAGCAGTTCGCGTCCTAACAATTCACCCCTCCACTTT
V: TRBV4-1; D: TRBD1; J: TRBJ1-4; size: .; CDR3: CASSQPGQGEKLFF; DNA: TGCGCCAGCAGCCAGCCCGGACAGGGGGAAAAACTGTTTTTT
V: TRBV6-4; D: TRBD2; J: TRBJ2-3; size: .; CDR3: CASSAGLAGGADTQYF; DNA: TGTGCCAGCAGCGCAGGACTAGCGGGAGGGGCAGATACGCAGTATTTT
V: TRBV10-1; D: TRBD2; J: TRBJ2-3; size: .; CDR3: CASSLLAGGPNTDTQYF; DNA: TGCGCCAGCAGCCTTCTAGCGGGAGGACCCAACACAGATACGCAGTATTTT
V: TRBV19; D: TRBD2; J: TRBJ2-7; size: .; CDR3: CASSVIAGVYEQYF; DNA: TGTGCCAGTAGTGTCATAGCGGGAGTGTACGAGCAGTACTTC
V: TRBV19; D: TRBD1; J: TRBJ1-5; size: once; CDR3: CASGLTGSVQPQHF; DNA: TGTGCCAGTGGTCTGACAGGGTCGGTACAGCCCCAGCATTTT
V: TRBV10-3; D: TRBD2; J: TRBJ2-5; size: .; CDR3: CAISPRGGQETQYF; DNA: TGTGCCATCAGCCCCCGGGGGGGACAAGAGACCCAGTACTTC
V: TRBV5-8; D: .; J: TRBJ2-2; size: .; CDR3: CASATGANGELFF; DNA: TGTGCCAGCGCTACGGGAGCTAACGGGGAGCTGTTTTTT
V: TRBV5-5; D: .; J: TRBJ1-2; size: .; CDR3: CASSLAAGPTNYGYTF; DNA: TGTGCCAGCAGCTTGGCCGCGGGCCCTACTAACTATGGCTACACCTTC
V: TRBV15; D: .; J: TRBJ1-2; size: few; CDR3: CATSRDLAGNYGYTF; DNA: TGTGCCACCAGCAGAGATCTTGCAGGGAACTATGGCTACACCTTC
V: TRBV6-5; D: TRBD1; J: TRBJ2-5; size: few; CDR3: CASSRTGGETQYF; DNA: TGTGCCAGCAGCCGAACAGGGGGAGAGACCCAGTACTTC
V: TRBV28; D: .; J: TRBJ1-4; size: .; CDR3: CASSSTEKLFF; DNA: TGTGCCAGCAGTTCTACCGAAAAACTGTTTTTT
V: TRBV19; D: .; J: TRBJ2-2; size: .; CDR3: CASSPRTRGFGSGELFF; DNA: TGTGCCAGTAGTCCCCGAACACGGGGGTTTGGGTCCGGGGAGCTGTTTTTT
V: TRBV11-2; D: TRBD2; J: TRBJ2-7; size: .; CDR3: CASSPEAGTSASYEQYF; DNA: TGTGCCAGCAGCCCCGAGGCCGGGACTAGCGCGTCCTACGAGCAGTACTTC
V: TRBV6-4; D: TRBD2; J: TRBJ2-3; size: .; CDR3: CASSLTGTSGTDTQYF; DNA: TGTGCCAGCAGTCTGACCGGGACTAGCGGGACAGATACGCAGTATTTT
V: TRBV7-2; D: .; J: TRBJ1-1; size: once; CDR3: CASSLAGGYTEAFF; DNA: TGTGCCAGCAGCTTAGCAGGCGGGTACACTGAAGCTTTCTTT
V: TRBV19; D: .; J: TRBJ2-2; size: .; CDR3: CASSPGGTVGELFF; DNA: TGTGCCAGTAGCCCTGGGGGGACAGTCGGGGAGCTGTTTTTT
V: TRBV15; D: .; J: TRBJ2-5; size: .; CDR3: CATTKQVFVRQIQETQYF; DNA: TGTGCCACCACCAAGCAGGTATTTGTAAGACAGATCCAAGAGACCCAGTACTTC
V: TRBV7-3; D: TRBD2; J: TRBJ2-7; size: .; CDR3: CASSSGLAGVTEQYF; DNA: TGTGCCAGCAGCTCCGGACTAGCGGGAGTAACCGAGCAGTACTTC
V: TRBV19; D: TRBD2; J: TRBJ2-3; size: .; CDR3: CASSKQLAGGPDTQYF; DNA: TGTGCCAGTAGTAAACAGCTAGCGGGAGGGCCAGATACGCAGTATTTT
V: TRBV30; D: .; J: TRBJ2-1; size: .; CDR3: CAWGTGTQSSYNEQFF; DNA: TGTGCCTGGGGTACCGGGACTCAGAGCTCCTACAATGAGCAGTTCTTC
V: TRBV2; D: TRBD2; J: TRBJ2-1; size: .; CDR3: CASITSGPYNEQFF; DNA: TGTGCCAGCATCACTAGCGGGCCCTACAATGAGCAGTTCTTC
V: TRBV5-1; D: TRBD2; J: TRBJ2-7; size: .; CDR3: CASSPSGRSYEQYF; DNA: TGCGCCAGCAGCCCTAGCGGGAGGTCCTACGAGCAGTACTTC
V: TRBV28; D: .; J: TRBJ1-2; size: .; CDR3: CASNGVGGYTF; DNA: TGTGCCAGCAACGGGGTTGGTGGCTACACCTTC
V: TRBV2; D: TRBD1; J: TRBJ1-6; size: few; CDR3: CASTGTGESPLHF; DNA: TGTGCCAGTACCGGGACAGGGGAATCACCCCTCCACTTT
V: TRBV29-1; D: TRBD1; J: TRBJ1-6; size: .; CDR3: CSARTGVGNSPLHF; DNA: TGCAGCGCCCGGACAGGGGTCGGGAATTCACCCCTCCACTTT
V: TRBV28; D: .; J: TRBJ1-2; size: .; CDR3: CASIGGFQGWGYGYTF; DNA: TGTGCCAGCATAGGGGGATTTCAGGGATGGGGCTATGGCTACACCTTC
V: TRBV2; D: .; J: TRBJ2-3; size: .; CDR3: CASTSPPGPRITDTQYF; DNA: TGTGCCAGCACCTCCCCGCCAGGGCCACGAATCACAGATACGCAGTATTTT
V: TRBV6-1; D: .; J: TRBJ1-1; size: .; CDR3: CASSEVPRVTEAFF; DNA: TGTGCCAGCAGTGAAGTCCCCCGGGTTACTGAAGCTTTCTTT
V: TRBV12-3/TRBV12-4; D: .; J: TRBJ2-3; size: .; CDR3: CASTGFTDTQYF; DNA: TGTGCCAGCACGGGATTCACAGATACGCAGTATTTT
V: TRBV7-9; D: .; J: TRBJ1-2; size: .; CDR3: CASSLGGNDYGYTF; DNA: TGTGCCAGCAGCTTAGGAGGGAACGACTATGGCTACACCTTC
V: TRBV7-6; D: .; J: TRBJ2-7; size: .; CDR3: CASSLGRQSDEQYF; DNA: TGTGCCAGCAGCTTAGGGCGACAGTCGGATGAGCAGTACTTC
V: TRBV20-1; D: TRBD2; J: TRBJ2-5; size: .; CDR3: CSASSGSRGVQETQYF; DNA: TGCAGTGCTAGTAGCGGGAGTAGGGGGGTCCAAGAGACCCAGTACTTC
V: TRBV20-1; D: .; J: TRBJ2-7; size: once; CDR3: CSASETGTDEQYF; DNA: TGCAGTGCTAGTGAAACAGGGACCGACGAGCAGTACTTC
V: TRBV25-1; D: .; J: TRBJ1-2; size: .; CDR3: CASRGQSYGYTF; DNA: TGTGCCAGCAGGGGACAAAGCTATGGCTACACCTTC
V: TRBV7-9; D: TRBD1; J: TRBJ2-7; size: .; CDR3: CASSRGQVPPYEQYF; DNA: TGTGCCAGCAGCCGAGGACAGGTACCCCCCTACGAGCAGTACTTC
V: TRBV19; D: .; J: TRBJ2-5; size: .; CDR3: CASSISDQETQYF; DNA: TGTGCCAGTAGTATCAGCGACCAAGAGACCCAGTACTTC
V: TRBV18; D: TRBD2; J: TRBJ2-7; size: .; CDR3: CASSLGGDSTYEQYF; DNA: TGTGCCAGCTCACTCGGGGGGGACTCTACCTACGAGCAGTACTTC
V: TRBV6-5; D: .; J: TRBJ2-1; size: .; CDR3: CASTAGFPKDEQFF; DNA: TGTGCCAGCACCGCGGGATTCCCGAAAGATGAGCAGTTCTTC
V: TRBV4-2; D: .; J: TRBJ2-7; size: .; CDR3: CASSQPGLGGEQYF; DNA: TGTGCCAGCAGCCAACCCGGACTCGGCGGCGAGCAGTACTTC
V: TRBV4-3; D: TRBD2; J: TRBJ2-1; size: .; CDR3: CASSQGAGSNEQFF; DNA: TGCGCCAGCAGCCAAGGAGCGGGGTCAAATGAGCAGTTCTTC
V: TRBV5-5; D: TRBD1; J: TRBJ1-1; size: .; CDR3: CASSLGTGKMNTEAFF; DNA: TGTGCCAGCAGCTTGGGGACAGGGAAAATGAACACTGAAGCTTTCTTT
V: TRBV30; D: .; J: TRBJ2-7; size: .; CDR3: CAWSVLSYEQYF; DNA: TGTGCCTGGAGTGTACTCTCCTACGAGCAGTACTTC
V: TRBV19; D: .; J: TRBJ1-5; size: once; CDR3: CASSMGAGDGNQPQHF; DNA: TGTGCCAGTAGTATGGGGGCGGGGGATGGCAATCAGCCCCAGCATTTT
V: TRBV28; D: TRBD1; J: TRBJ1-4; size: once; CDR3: CASSPIPVGTGAEKLFF; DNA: TGTGCCAGCAGTCCGATTCCGGTCGGGACAGGGGCTGAAAAACTGTTTTTT
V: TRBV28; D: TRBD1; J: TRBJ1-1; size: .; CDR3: CASSFAGQGLLRAFF; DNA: TGTGCCAGCAGTTTCGCAGGACAGGGGTTGCTCAGAGCTTTCTTT